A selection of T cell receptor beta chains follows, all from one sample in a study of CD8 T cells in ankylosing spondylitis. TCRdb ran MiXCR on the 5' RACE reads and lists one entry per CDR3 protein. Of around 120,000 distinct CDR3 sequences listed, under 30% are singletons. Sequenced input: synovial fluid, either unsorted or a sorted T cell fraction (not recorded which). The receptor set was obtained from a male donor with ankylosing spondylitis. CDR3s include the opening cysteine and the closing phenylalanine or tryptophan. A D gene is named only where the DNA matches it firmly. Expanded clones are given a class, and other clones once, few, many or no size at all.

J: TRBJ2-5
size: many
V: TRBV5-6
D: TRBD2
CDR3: CASRTSGDPSETQYF
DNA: TGTGCCAGCAGGACTAGCGGGGACCCTTCGGAGACCCAGTACTTC

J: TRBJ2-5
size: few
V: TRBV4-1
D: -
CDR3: CASSQVRTGEGETQYF
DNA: TGCGCCAGCAGCCAAGTCCGGACGGGAGAGGGGGAGACCCAGTACTTC

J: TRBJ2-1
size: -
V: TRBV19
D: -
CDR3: CASRGVGLDEQFF
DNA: TGTGCCAGTAGAGGGGTAGGGTTAGATGAGCAGTTCTTC

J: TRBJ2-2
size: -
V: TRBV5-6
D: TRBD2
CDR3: CASSSLAGETNTGELFF
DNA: TGTGCCAGCAGCTCGCTAGCGGGAGAAACGAACACCGGGGAGCTGTTTTTT

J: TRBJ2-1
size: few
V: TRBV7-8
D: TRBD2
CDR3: CASSVMGGSSYNEQFF
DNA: TGTGCCAGCAGCGTCATGGGGGGGAGCTCCTACAATGAGCAGTTCTTC

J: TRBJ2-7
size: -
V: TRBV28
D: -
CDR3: CASSLPRQWDSYEQYF
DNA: TGTGCCAGCAGTTTACCCCGACAGTGGGACTCCTACGAGCAGTACTTC

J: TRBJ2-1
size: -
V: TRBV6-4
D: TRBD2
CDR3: CASSAELAGDREQFF
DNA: TGTGCCAGCAGTGCAGAACTAGCGGGAGATCGTGAGCAGTTCTTC

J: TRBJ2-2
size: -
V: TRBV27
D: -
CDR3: CASSWGGGADTGELFF
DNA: TGTGCCAGCAGCTGGGGAGGGGGCGCTGACACCGGGGAGCTGTTTTTT

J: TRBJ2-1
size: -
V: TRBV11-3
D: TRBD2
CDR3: CASSFGGRKVNEQFF
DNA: TGTGCCAGCAGCTTTGGCGGGAGAAAAGTAAATGAGCAGTTCTTC

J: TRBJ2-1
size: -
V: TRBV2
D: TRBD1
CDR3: CASSEMGQGALSEQFF
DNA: TGTGCCAGCAGTGAAATGGGACAGGGGGCCCTCAGTGAGCAGTTCTTC

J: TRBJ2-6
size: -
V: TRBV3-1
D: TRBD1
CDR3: CASSQFGTVSSEANVLTF
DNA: TGTGCCAGCAGCCAATTCGGGACAGTGTCCTCAGAGGCCAACGTCCTGACTTTC

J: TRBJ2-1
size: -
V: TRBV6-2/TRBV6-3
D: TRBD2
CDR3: CAASGLAGGSAYNEQFF
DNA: TGTGCCGCCTCGGGACTAGCGGGAGGTAGCGCCTACAATGAGCAGTTCTTC

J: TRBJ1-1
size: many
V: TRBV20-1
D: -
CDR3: CSARDRQHTEAFF
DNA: TGCAGTGCTAGAGATCGACAGCACACTGAAGCTTTCTTT

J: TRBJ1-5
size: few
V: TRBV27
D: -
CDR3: CASSFDRNSNQPQHF
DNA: TGTGCCAGCAGTTTCGACAGAAATAGCAATCAGCCCCAGCATTTT

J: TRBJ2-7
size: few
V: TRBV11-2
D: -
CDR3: CASSVGEREQYF
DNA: TGTGCCAGCAGCGTCGGAGAACGTGAGCAGTACTTC

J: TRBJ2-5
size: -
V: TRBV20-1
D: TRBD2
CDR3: CSARDVLASGSETQYF
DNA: TGCAGTGCTAGAGATGTTCTGGCTAGCGGGAGTGAGACCCAGTACTTC

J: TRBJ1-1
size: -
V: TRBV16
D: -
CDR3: CASSQSLQGAFF
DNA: TGTGCCAGCAGCCAATCCTTGCAGGGAGCTTTCTTT

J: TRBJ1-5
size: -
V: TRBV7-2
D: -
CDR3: CASSLRGDLNSNQPQHF
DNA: TGTGCCAGCAGCTTAAGAGGTGACTTAAATAGCAATCAGCCCCAGCATTTT

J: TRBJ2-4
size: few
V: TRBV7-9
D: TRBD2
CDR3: CASSWTSGQNIQYF
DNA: TGTGCCAGCAGTTGGACTAGCGGACAAAACATTCAGTACTTC

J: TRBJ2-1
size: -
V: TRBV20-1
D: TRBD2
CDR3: CSAPGTSGSSYNEQFF
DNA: TGCAGTGCTCCTGGGACTAGCGGGAGCTCCTACAATGAGCAGTTCTTC

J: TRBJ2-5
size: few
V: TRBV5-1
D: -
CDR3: CASSLSGLGETQYF
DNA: TGCGCCAGCAGCTTAAGTGGGTTGGGGGAGACCCAGTACTTC

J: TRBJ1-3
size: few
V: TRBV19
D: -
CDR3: CASSRFSGNTIYF
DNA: TGTGCCAGTAGTCGGTTCTCTGGAAACACCATATATTTT

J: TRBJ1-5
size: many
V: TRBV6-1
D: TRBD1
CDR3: CASHIGTGAFQPQHF
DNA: TGTGCCAGCCATATCGGGACAGGGGCTTTTCAGCCCCAGCATTTT

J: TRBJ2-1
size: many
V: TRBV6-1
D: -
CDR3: CASKKTGGNEQFF
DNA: TGTGCCAGCAAAAAAACTGGGGGCAATGAGCAGTTCTTC

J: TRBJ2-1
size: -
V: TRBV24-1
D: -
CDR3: CATSARGTTYNEQFF
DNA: TGTGCCACCAGTGCGAGGGGTACCACCTACAATGAGCAGTTCTTC

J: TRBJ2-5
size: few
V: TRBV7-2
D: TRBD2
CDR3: CASSLAGTSGREETQYF
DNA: TGTGCCAGCAGCTTAGCAGGGACTAGCGGGAGGGAAGAGACCCAGTACTTC

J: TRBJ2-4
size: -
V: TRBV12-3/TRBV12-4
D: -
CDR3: CASSPNSTGPGIQYF
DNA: TGTGCCAGCAGTCCAAACTCCACAGGGCCTGGCATTCAGTACTTC

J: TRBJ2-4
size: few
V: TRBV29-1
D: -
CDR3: CSVSHQGIRVGAKNIQYF
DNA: TGCAGCGTTTCCCATCAGGGTATTAGGGTCGGAGCCAAAAACATTCAGTACTTC

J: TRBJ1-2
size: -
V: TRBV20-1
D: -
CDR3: CSARETTLNYGYTF
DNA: TGCAGTGCTAGAGAGACGACACTAAACTATGGCTACACCTTC

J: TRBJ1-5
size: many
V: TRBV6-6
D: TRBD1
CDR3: CASNRGFNQPQHF
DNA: TGTGCCAGCAACAGGGGGTTTAATCAGCCCCAGCATTTT

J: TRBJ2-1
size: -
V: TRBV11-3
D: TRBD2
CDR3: CASSFTGTSERWEQFF
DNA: TGTGCCAGCAGCTTTACCGGGACTAGCGAGAGGTGGGAGCAGTTCTTC

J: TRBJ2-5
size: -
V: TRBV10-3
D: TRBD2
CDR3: CAICPGLAGVETQYF
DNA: TGTGCCATCTGCCCCGGACTAGCGGGAGTGGAGACCCAGTACTTC

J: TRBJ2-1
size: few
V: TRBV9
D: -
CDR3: CASSQRAYNEQFF
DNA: TGTGCCAGCAGCCAACGGGCCTACAATGAGCAGTTCTTC

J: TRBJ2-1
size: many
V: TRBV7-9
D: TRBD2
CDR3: CASSRQAGAYNEQFF
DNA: TGTGCCAGCAGCCGTCAAGCGGGAGCCTACAATGAGCAGTTCTTC

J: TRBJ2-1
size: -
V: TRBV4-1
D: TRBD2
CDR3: CASSQPGLAYNEQFF
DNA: TGCGCCAGCAGCCAACCGGGACTAGCCTACAATGAGCAGTTCTTC

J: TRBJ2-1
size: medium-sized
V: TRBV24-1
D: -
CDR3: CATSDLGEGVGNEQFF
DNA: TGTGCCACCAGTGATTTGGGGGAAGGGGTAGGAAATGAGCAGTTCTTC

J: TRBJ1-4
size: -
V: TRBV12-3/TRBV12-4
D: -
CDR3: CASSLQAATNEKLFF
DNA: TGTGCCAGCAGTTTACAGGCAGCAACTAATGAAAAACTGTTTTTT

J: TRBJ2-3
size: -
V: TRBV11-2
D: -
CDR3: CASSLVGLKRNTDTQYF
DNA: TGTGCCAGCAGCTTAGTCGGTCTAAAGAGAAACACAGATACGCAGTATTTT

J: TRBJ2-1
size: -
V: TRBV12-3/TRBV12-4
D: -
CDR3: CASSLMADLNEQFF
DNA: TGTGCCAGCAGTTTAATGGCGGACCTCAATGAGCAGTTCTTC

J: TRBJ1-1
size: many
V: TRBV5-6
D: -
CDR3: CASSRSGGIGSAEAFF
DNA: TGTGCCAGCAGCCGGTCGGGCGGAATAGGGTCGGCTGAAGCTTTCTTT

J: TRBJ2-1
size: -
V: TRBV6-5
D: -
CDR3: CASSYSWGSGINEQFF
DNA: TGTGCCAGCAGTTACTCGTGGGGGAGCGGTATCAATGAGCAGTTCTTC

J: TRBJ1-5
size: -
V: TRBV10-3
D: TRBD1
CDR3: CAISEQGQSNQPQHF
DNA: TGTGCCATCAGTGAGCAGGGACAGAGTAATCAGCCCCAGCATTTT

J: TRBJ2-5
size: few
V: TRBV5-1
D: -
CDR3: CASSHGQGGGETQYF
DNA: TGCGCCAGCAGTCACGGACAGGGAGGGGGAGAGACCCAGTACTTC

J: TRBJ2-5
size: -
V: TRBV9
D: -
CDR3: CASSPRDTFGETQYF
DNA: TGTGCCAGCAGCCCTCGTGACACTTTCGGGGAGACCCAGTACTTC

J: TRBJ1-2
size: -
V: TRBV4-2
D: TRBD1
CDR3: CASSQRQGTDGYTF
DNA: TGTGCCAGCAGCCAAAGACAGGGGACGGATGGCTACACCTTC

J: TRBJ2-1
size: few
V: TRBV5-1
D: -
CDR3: CASSPNYNEQFF
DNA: TGCGCCAGCAGCCCAAATTACAATGAGCAGTTCTTC

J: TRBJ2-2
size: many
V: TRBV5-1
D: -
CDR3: CASSHLVGQNTGELFF
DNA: TGCGCCAGCAGCCACCTGGTAGGGCAAAACACCGGGGAGCTGTTTTTT

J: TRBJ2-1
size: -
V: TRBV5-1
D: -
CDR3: CASSLAPNNEQFF
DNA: TGCGCCAGCAGCTTGGCCCCGAACAATGAGCAGTTCTTC